Listed here are 11 T cell receptor beta chains from one sample, sequenced in a study of PD-L1 blockade in urothelial cancer. Time point: peripheral blood 6 weeks after treatment start. Method: immunoSEQ multiplex PCR; TCRdb's copy keeps in-frame clones and lacks some. The sample records 95,000 to 130,000 clones, around 89% being singletons. The sample consisted of PBMCs, taken around atezolizumab (anti-PD-L1) treatment. Source of these receptors: a man in his fifties or sixties with urothelial cancer.

This chain uses TRBV10-3 with TRBJ2-7, with TRBD1 matching 8 bases. CDR3 length: 15 residues. V was pared by 1 base and J by 7 bases, with 9 bases of the junction left unmatched. Germline V gene lookup returns CDR1 ENHRY and CDR2 SYGVKD. The DNA for the CDR3 is TGTGCCATCAGTGAGTGGCAGGGGGCCTCGGTAGAGCAGTACTTC. Its protein is CAISEWQGASVEQYF.

The chain has TRBV7-2 and TRBJ2-5; D perhaps matches TRBD1 (6 bases). This CDR3 has 15 residues. Trimming removed 4 bases from V and 7 bases from J, with 19 bases in between. CDR1 is SGHTA, CDR2 FQGNSA, per germline. The CDR3 region has the DNA TGTGCCAGCAGCTCACCCGGGACACTGCAGGCGACCCAGTACTTC. Protein product: CASSSPGTLQATQYF.

This clone was seen a single time. The genes are TRBV4-1 and TRBJ2-1; 11 bases are shared with TRBD2. J lost 9 bases, V lost 2 bases, and 9 bases had no gene match. The CDR3 extends over 16 amino acids. Germline V gene data show CDR1 as MGHRA and CDR2 as YSYEKL. The CDR3 is CASSQLGLAGSVEQFF. CDR3 nucleotide sequence: TGCGCCAGCAGCCAACTCGGACTAGCGGGTAGTGTTGAGCAGTTCTTC.

The chain combines TRBV5-4 with TRBJ2-3; TRBD1 matches at 8 bases. This CDR3 has 16 amino acids. Germline V gives CDR1 SGHNT, CDR2 YYREEE (reference sequence). V lost 0 bases to trimming and J lost 1 base; unmatched junction nucleotides: 4. CDR3 nucleotide sequence: TGTGCCAGCAGCTTGGTTACAGGGGGAGGCACAGATACGCAGTATTTT. Encoded protein: CASSLVTGGGTDTQYF.

J is TRBJ1-4 and V is TRBV29-1, with D uncertain. This CDR3 has 11 amino acids. The V and J ends lost 7 bases and 2 bases respectively, with 5 bases between them. Germline V gives CDR1 SQVTM, CDR2 ANQGSEA. The CDR3 is CSASTNEKLFF. CDR3 coding DNA: TGCAGCGCTTCGACTAATGAAAAACTGTTTTTT. Using reference TRBV29-1 and TRBJ1-4 for the parts outside the CDR3, the full variable domain is SAVISQKPSRDICQRGTSLTIQCQVDSQVTMMFWYRQQPGQSLTLIATANQGSEATYESGFVIDKFPISRPNLTFSTLTVSNMSPEDSSIYLCSASTNEKLFFGSGTQLSVL.

This sequence joins TRBV11-3 and TRBJ2-7; 7 bases align to TRBD1. CDR3 size: 14 residues. V trimming: 1 base; J trimming: 3 bases; junction bases outside the gene matches: 3. Germline CDR1 reads SGHNT; CDR2 reads YENEEA. The chain's CDR3 is CASSLGDSNYEQYF. The CDR3 coding sequence is TGTGCCAGCAGCTTAGGGGACAGCAACTACGAGCAGTACTTC. Variable domain in full (rest from reference TRBV11-3 and TRBJ2-7): EAGVVQSPRYKIIEKKQPVAFWCNPISGHNTLYWYLQNLGQGPELLIRYENEEAVDDSQLPKDRFSAERLKGVDSTLKIQPAELGDSAVYLCASSLGDSNYEQYFGPGTRLTVT.

About this clone itself: At one end, the junction sequence differs from germline, possibly due to a read error. The V and J genes are TRBV7-7 and TRBJ2-3, with a possible D match to TRBD2 (6 bases). Germline V gene lookup returns CDR1 SSHAT and CDR2 FNYEAQ (reference sequence). The CDR3 has 14 amino acids. The CDR3 loop reads CASSLDGSADTQYF. In DNA, the CDR3 is TGTGCTAGCAGCTTGGACGGGAGCGCAGATACGCAGTATTTT.

This clone was detected once. The chain uses TRBV18 and TRBJ2-5; D is unclear. The CDR3 has 13 residues. V shed 6 bases and J shed 5 bases, with 13 bases lying between them. Germline CDR1 reads KGHSH; CDR2 reads LQKENI. CDR3 residues: CASSQYHAETQYF. CDR3 bases: TGTGCCAGCTCCCAATACCACGCGGAGACCCAGTACTTC.

The chain couples TRBV6-1 to TRBJ2-5; 7 positions agree with TRBD1. With 6 bases clipped from V and 1 base from J, the junction kept 5 bases outside the gene matches. The CDR3 spans 14 residues. Germline CDR1 is MNHNS and CDR2 is SASEGT. The CDR3 sequence is CASSRGQTQETQYF. CDR3 sequence (DNA): TGTGCCAGCAGCCGGGGACAGACCCAAGAGACCCAGTACTTC.

The chain carries TRBV7-9 and TRBJ2-7; 9 bases line up with TRBD1. The CDR3 runs 15 residues. Germline assignment: CDR1 SEHNR and CDR2 FQNEAQ (reference sequence). V shed 0 bases, J shed 4 bases, and the junction held 4 bases outside the gene matches. Here the CDR3 DNA reads TGTGCCAGCAGCTTAGCCGGGACAGGGTGGTACGAGCAGTACTTC. It encodes CASSLAGTGWYEQYF.

The gene calls are TRBV28 and TRBJ1-5; D gene uncertain. The germline V gene encodes CDR1 MDHEN and CDR2 SYDVKM. This CDR3 spans 16 amino acids. Trimming shortened V by 5 bases and J by 5 bases, and 19 bases separated the two germline ends. This chain's CDR3 is CASSPQTPSDHQPQHF. The CDR3 DNA sequence: TGTGCCAGCAGTCCCCAAACCCCCTCAGATCATCAGCCCCAGCATTTT.